The 17 T cell receptor beta chains presented below share a single source sample, sequenced in a study of shared clonotypes between healthy human individuals. Libraries were prepared by immunoSEQ multiplex PCR; TCRdb keeps only in-frame clonotypes and omits some of them. This sample has millions of clones, with less than 95% found just once. In the naive CD8 group, cells lacked CD45RO and were positively selected for CCR7, so terminally differentiated effector memory CD45RA+ cells were left out. Material: naive CD8+ T cells sorted from blood. All receptors come from a man aged 18 to 29 in good health.

Written as DNA, the CDR3 is TGTGCCAGCAGCGGGGACAGGGGATTTTATGGCTACACCTTC. This gives the protein CASSGDRGFYGYTF. The chain has TRBV9 and TRBJ1-2, with TRBD1 matching 10 bases. With 3 bases clipped from V and 5 bases from J, the junction kept 4 bases outside the gene matches. This CDR3 has 14 residues. Germline lookup yields CDR1 SGDLS and CDR2 YYNGEE.

V and J are TRBV7-6 and TRBJ2-3, with D possibly matching TRBD1 (5 bases). This CDR3 comprises 14 residues. V was cut by 6 bases and J by 0 bases, with 10 bases left in between. Germline assignment: CDR1 SGHVS and CDR2 FNYEAQ. The CDR3 loop reads CASSYQGSTDTQYF. The CDR3 DNA reads TGTGCCAGCAGTTACCAGGGCAGCACAGATACGCAGTATTTT. The variable domain in full, with the rest retrieved from reference TRBV7-6 and TRBJ2-3, is GAGVSQSPRYKVTKRGQDVALRCDPISGHVSLYWYRQALGQGPEFLTYFNYEAQQDKSGLPNDRFSAERPEGSISTLTIQRTEQRDSAMYRCASSYQGSTDTQYFGPGTRLTVL.

The V call is TRBV6-5, the J call TRBJ1-3; possible D gene TRBD1, 6 bases. Germline V lookup: CDR1 MNHEY, CDR2 SVGAGI. This CDR3 is built from 16 residues. Trimming removed 3 bases from V and 2 bases from J, with 14 bases in between. Here the CDR3 reads CASSYDQGLAGNTIYF. CDR3 coding DNA: TGTGCCAGCAGTTATGACCAGGGGCTGGCTGGAAACACCATATATTTT.

This clone was observed a few times. This sample also contains other DNA sequences that code for the same CDR3. The gene calls are TRBV27 and TRBJ2-7, with 8 bases identical to TRBD1. V shed 5 bases and J 0 bases; nucleotides not matched to a gene: 3. Germline V gene sequence: CDR1 MNHEY, CDR2 SMNVEV (reference sequence). The CDR3 spans 14 residues. As DNA, the CDR3 is TGTGCCAGCAGTCTTGGACAGGGCTCCTACGAGCAGTACTTC. Its translation is CASSLGQGSYEQYF.

This clone was recorded once. CDR3 in amino acids: CASSMGGLTEQFF. Here the CDR3 DNA reads TGTGCCAGTAGTATGGGGGGCTTGACTGAGCAGTTCTTC. The chain has TRBV19 and TRBJ2-1; D tentatively fits TRBD1 or TRBD2 (6 bases each). The CDR3 consists of 13 residues. The V end was cut by 3 bases, the J end by 9 bases, with 12 bases between. Germline CDR1 LNHDA, CDR2 SQIVND (reference sequence).

This sequence joins TRBV6-1 and TRBJ1-4, with D possibly being TRBD1 (5 bases). This CDR3 region has 12 residues. The V end was cut by 11 bases, the J end by 7 bases, with 14 bases between. Germline CDR1 reads MNHNS; CDR2 reads SASEGT. CDR3 DNA sequence: TGTGCCCTCAGCGATCAGGGTGAAAAACTGTTTTTT. This encodes CALSDQGEKLFF.

This chain connects TRBV7-9 to TRBJ2-7; TRBD2 matches at 12 bases. Germline V lookup: CDR1 SEHNR, CDR2 FQNEAQ (reference sequence). The CDR3 spans 18 residues. The J segment lost 0 bases and the V segment lost 7 bases, leaving 13 bases of the junction unmatched. The CDR3 region has the DNA TGTGCCAGCACCGGCCCCGGACTAGCGGGGATAAGCTCCTACGAGCAGTACTTC. This encodes CASTGPGLAGISSYEQYF.

The chain recombines TRBV7-9 with TRBJ1-1; TRBD1 might be the D (6 bases). Trimming took 1 base from V and 13 from J, leaving 16 bases between them. Germline values: CDR1 SEHNR, CDR2 FQNEAQ (reference sequence). The CDR3 covers 13 residues. The DNA of the CDR3 is TGTGCCAGCAGCTTAGGAGGGGGGCCTCTTGGTTTCTTT. This encodes CASSLGGGPLGFF.

The chain uses TRBV27 and TRBJ2-5; 10 bases align to TRBD1. The CDR3 extends over 14 amino acids. V shed 5 bases, J shed 3 bases, and the junction held 3 bases outside the gene matches. The germline gives CDR1 MNHEY, CDR2 SMNVEV (reference sequence). Here the CDR3 reads CASSRGQGKETQYF. DNA of the CDR3: TGTGCCAGCAGTCGGGGACAGGGGAAAGAGACCCAGTACTTC.

The chain is built from TRBV7-9 and TRBJ2-3, with 7 bases matching TRBD2. Trimming took 5 bases from V and 4 from J; bases not matched to a gene: 12. The CDR3 has 16 residues. CDR1 and CDR2 (germline): SEHNR, FQNEAQ (reference sequence). CDR3 amino acids: CASSPWAGAGPDTQYF. The CDR3 region has the DNA TGTGCCAGCAGCCCCTGGGCGGGAGCGGGACCAGATACGCAGTATTTT.

The rearrangement joins TRBV5-1 to TRBJ1-1; D remains ambiguous. Germline lookup yields CDR1 SGHRS and CDR2 YFSETQ. V dropped 0 bases and J dropped 5 bases, with 8 bases sitting between them. This CDR3 is built from 13 residues. CDR3 sequence: CASSLGTVTEAFF. DNA for the CDR3: TGCGCCAGCAGCTTGGGGACGGTTACTGAAGCTTTCTTT.

A word on this clone: Other DNA sequences from this sample encode an identical CDR3 as well. The V gene is TRBV27, the J gene TRBJ2-2; D might be TRBD2 (5 bases). CDR1 is MNHEY and CDR2 is SMNVEV in the germline V gene (reference sequence). This CDR3 has 12 residues. Trimming stripped 8 bases from V and 6 bases from J, with 10 bases between. The DNA for the CDR3 is TGTGCCAGCTCCTTCGGGGCCGGGGAGCTGTTTTTT. This sequence encodes CASSFGAGELFF.

The chain recombines TRBV6-6 with TRBJ1-6; the D gene is possibly TRBD1 (5 bases). In germline, CDR1 is MNHNY, CDR2 SVGAGI (reference sequence). The CDR3 length is 16 residues. V was trimmed by 0 bases and J by 10 bases, leaving 16 bases between them. The CDR3 coding sequence is TGTGCCAGCAGTTACTCGAGGATCGGGGCCGAATCACCCCTCCACTTT. Translated: CASSYSRIGAESPLHF.

This chain links TRBV10-2 with TRBJ2-7, with D unresolved. The length of the CDR3 is 10 residues. CDR1 is WSHSY and CDR2 is SAAADI in the germline V gene. Trimming shortened V by 10 bases and J by 8 bases, and 12 bases separated the two germline ends. In DNA, the CDR3 is TGCGCCACCCAGTCGGGTAAGCAGTACTTC. Protein sequence: CATQSGKQYF.

The CDR3 nucleotides read TGTGCCAGCAGTTTAGAGTGGGACAGCGATACGCAGTATTTT. Translating it yields CASSLEWDSDTQYF. The chain couples TRBV27 to TRBJ2-3; the match to TRBD1 covers 7 bases. CDR3 size: 14 residues. CDR1 and CDR2 (germline): MNHEY, SMNVEV (reference sequence). V was clipped by 2 bases and J by 6 bases; unmatched bases: 5.

The chain joins TRBV30 to TRBJ2-3, with TRBD2 as a possible D gene (6 bases). The germline CDR1 and CDR2 sequences are GTSNPN and SVGIG (reference sequence). The CDR3 consists of 14 residues. V lost 7 bases, J lost 7 bases, and 21 bases lay in between. The CDR3 sequence is CALGGGVTDNTQYF. For the CDR3, the DNA is TGTGCCTTGGGTGGCGGGGTAACCGACAATACGCAGTATTTT.

This clone was seen once. The gene calls are TRBV6-5 and TRBJ1-1; D might be TRBD1 (6 bases). This CDR3 is built from 13 residues. CDR1 and CDR2 (germline): MNHEY, SVGAGI. Trimming removed 2 bases from V and 4 bases from J, with 8 bases in between. The CDR3 coding sequence is TGTGCCAGCAGTTACGAGGGGGTCACTGAAGCTTTCTTT. Translated: CASSYEGVTEAFF.